This TCR beta chain stems from a study of T cell responses to AZD1222 COVID-19 vaccine. Broader study findings: Reportedly, nearly half of unique spike TCRs recognized epitopes outside B.1.351/B.1.1.7 mutations.

Turning to this clone: What it binds is unknown.

Data came from immunoSEQ multiplex PCR; TCRdb stores just in-frame clones and leaves some out. This sample has roughly 100,000 clones, with nearly 90% found just once. Material: peripheral blood, obtained 28 days after the second AZD1222 dose. The receptor's source is an adult who received the AZD1222 COVID-19 vaccine.

CDR3 nucleotides: TGTGCCTGGAAGTTGGGGGGCGAAGCCAATCAGCCCCAGCATTTT. This gives the protein CAWKLGGEANQPQHF. J is TRBJ1-5 and V is TRBV30; TRBD1 might be the D (6 bases). The CDR3 length is 15 residues. V lost 4 bases, J lost 3 bases, and 16 bases lay in between. Germline V CDR1 and CDR2: GTSNPN, SVGIG (reference sequence).